This is a list of T cell receptor beta chains from one sample in a study of beta chain features in type 1 diabetes. Libraries were prepared by immunoSEQ multiplex PCR; TCRdb keeps only in-frame clonotypes and omits some of them. The table records about 150,000 clones, around 9.7% of them present only once. Sequencing was done on a sample of central memory CD4+ T cells from blood. The origin of the receptors is a woman aged 25-40 years with type 1 diabetes. Both conserved end residues are part of each CDR3. The D gene is left open where the match is weak. Size is stated for part of the rows, as once, few or many counts, or as a class when the clone is expanded.

CDR3 protein: CASSDRNLKETQYF
CDR3 DNA: TGTGCCAGCTCCGACAGGAATTTAAAAGAGACCCAGTACTTC
J gene: TRBJ2-5
V gene: TRBV6-5
clone size: .
D gene: .

CDR3 protein: CASSSLQFAEAFF
CDR3 DNA: TGTGCCAGCAGCTCTTTACAGTTTGCTGAAGCTTTCTTT
J gene: TRBJ1-1
V gene: TRBV7-3
clone size: few
D gene: .

CDR3 protein: CAAGRSREPQHF
CDR3 DNA: TGTGCCGCCGGTCGGTCCCGAGAGCCCCAGCATTTT
J gene: TRBJ1-5
V gene: TRBV27
clone size: few
D gene: .

CDR3 protein: CASTLLDRTNYGYTF
CDR3 DNA: TGTGCCAGCACCCTTCTAGACAGAACTAACTATGGCTACACCTTC
J gene: TRBJ1-2
V gene: TRBV28
clone size: .
D gene: .

CDR3 protein: CASSPPNSGRPTDTQYF
CDR3 DNA: TGTGCCAGCTCACCACCTAATAGCGGGAGGCCCACAGATACGCAGTATTTT
J gene: TRBJ2-3
V gene: TRBV18
clone size: few
D gene: TRBD2

CDR3 protein: CASSQPGILNLYEQYF
CDR3 DNA: TGCGCCAGCAGCCAACCCGGGATACTTAACCTCTACGAGCAGTACTTC
J gene: TRBJ2-7
V gene: TRBV4-1
clone size: few
D gene: .

CDR3 protein: CASSYLGGASGNVGNEQFF
CDR3 DNA: TGTGCCAGCAGTTACCTGGGGGGGGCTAGCGGGAACGTAGGCAATGAGCAGTTCTTC
J gene: TRBJ2-1
V gene: TRBV28
clone size: .
D gene: TRBD2

CDR3 protein: CASSDRGLTDTQYF
CDR3 DNA: TGTGCCAGCAGTGACAGGGGGCTGACAGATACGCAGTATTTT
J gene: TRBJ2-3
V gene: TRBV6-1
clone size: few
D gene: TRBD1

CDR3 protein: CASSYTGGGTEAFF
CDR3 DNA: TGCGCCAGCAGTTATACAGGGGGCGGCACTGAAGCTTTCTTT
J gene: TRBJ1-1
V gene: TRBV5-1
clone size: few
D gene: TRBD1

CDR3 protein: CARGGADTQYF
CDR3 DNA: TGTGCCAGAGGGGGTGCGGATACGCAGTATTTT
J gene: TRBJ2-3
V gene: TRBV7-2
clone size: .
D gene: .

CDR3 protein: CASSRGLAGGPHDEQFF
CDR3 DNA: TGCGCCAGCAGCAGGGGACTAGCGGGAGGGCCACACGATGAGCAGTTCTTC
J gene: TRBJ2-1
V gene: TRBV5-1
clone size: few
D gene: TRBD2

CDR3 protein: CASSIGQGRGTEAFF
CDR3 DNA: TGTGCCAGTAGTATAGGACAGGGGCGCGGCACTGAAGCTTTCTTT
J gene: TRBJ1-1
V gene: TRBV19
clone size: .
D gene: TRBD1

CDR3 protein: CASGGARGSPGANVLTF
CDR3 DNA: TGTGCCAGTGGGGGAGCCAGGGGAAGCCCTGGGGCCAACGTCCTGACTTTC
J gene: TRBJ2-6
V gene: TRBV27
clone size: few
D gene: .

CDR3 protein: CASSSGLAGAYEQYF
CDR3 DNA: TGTGCCAGCAGCTCAGGACTAGCGGGAGCCTACGAGCAGTACTTC
J gene: TRBJ2-7
V gene: TRBV11-2
clone size: .
D gene: TRBD2

CDR3 protein: CASSIGLADTQYF
CDR3 DNA: TGTGCCAGTAGTATAGGGCTAGCAGATACGCAGTATTTT
J gene: TRBJ2-3
V gene: TRBV19
clone size: few
D gene: .

CDR3 protein: CASSIPGMNTEAFF
CDR3 DNA: TGTGCCAGTAGTATACCCGGTATGAACACTGAAGCTTTCTTT
J gene: TRBJ1-1
V gene: TRBV19
clone size: .
D gene: .

CDR3 protein: CASSPTSGNTGELFF
CDR3 DNA: TGTGCCAGTAGTCCGACTAGCGGAAACACCGGGGAGCTGTTTTTT
J gene: TRBJ2-2
V gene: TRBV19
clone size: .
D gene: TRBD2

CDR3 protein: CASSYLGRYGYTF
CDR3 DNA: TGTGCCAGCAGTTATCTGGGGCGATATGGCTACACCTTC
J gene: TRBJ1-2
V gene: TRBV28
clone size: .
D gene: .

CDR3 protein: CASSREQGRAEAFF
CDR3 DNA: TGTGCCAGCAGTCGAGAACAGGGACGGGCTGAAGCTTTCTTT
J gene: TRBJ1-1
V gene: TRBV6-5
clone size: .
D gene: .

CDR3 protein: CAISKEREGGNEQFF
CDR3 DNA: TGTGCCATCAGTAAGGAGCGGGAGGGGGGCAATGAGCAGTTCTTC
J gene: TRBJ2-1
V gene: TRBV6-5
clone size: .
D gene: TRBD2

CDR3 protein: CASSPAEQGYGYTF
CDR3 DNA: TGTGCCAGCTCACCAGCCGAGCAGGGATATGGCTACACCTTC
J gene: TRBJ1-2
V gene: TRBV18
clone size: .
D gene: .

CDR3 protein: CASSPPGQGAKNIQYF
CDR3 DNA: TGTGCCAGCTCACCACCCGGACAGGGGGCCAAAAACATTCAGTACTTC
J gene: TRBJ2-4
V gene: TRBV18
clone size: .
D gene: TRBD1

CDR3 protein: CSARNTGELFF
CDR3 DNA: TGCAGCGCTCGGAACACCGGGGAGCTGTTTTTT
J gene: TRBJ2-2
V gene: TRBV29-1
clone size: few
D gene: .

CDR3 protein: CSVGPSGSSYNEQFF
CDR3 DNA: TGCAGCGTTGGGCCTAGCGGGAGCTCCTACAATGAGCAGTTCTTC
J gene: TRBJ2-1
V gene: TRBV29-1
clone size: few
D gene: TRBD2

CDR3 protein: CAWSVLSKLFF
CDR3 DNA: TGTGCCTGGAGTGTACTATCGAAACTGTTTTTT
J gene: TRBJ1-4
V gene: TRBV30
clone size: .
D gene: .

CDR3 protein: CASSLAQGGYTF
CDR3 DNA: TGTGCCAGCAGCTTAGCGCAGGGAGGCTACACCTTC
J gene: TRBJ1-2
V gene: TRBV7-9
clone size: .
D gene: .

CDR3 protein: CASSLQAGLAGEMFF
CDR3 DNA: TGCGCCAGCAGCTTGCAGGCGGGACTAGCGGGAGAAATGTTCTTC
J gene: TRBJ2-1
V gene: TRBV5-1
clone size: .
D gene: TRBD2

CDR3 protein: CASSLRVREGDEQFF
CDR3 DNA: TGTGCCAGCAGCTTAAGGGTCAGGGAAGGGGATGAGCAGTTCTTC
J gene: TRBJ2-1
V gene: TRBV7-2
clone size: .
D gene: .

CDR3 protein: CASSQGPTEAFF
CDR3 DNA: TGCGCCAGCAGCCAAGGGCCCACTGAAGCTTTCTTT
J gene: TRBJ1-1
V gene: TRBV4-1
clone size: .
D gene: .

CDR3 protein: CSVEGTGVNSAQHF
CDR3 DNA: TGCAGCGTTGAGGGGACAGGGGTTAATTCAGCCCAGCATTTT
J gene: TRBJ1-5
V gene: TRBV29-1
clone size: .
D gene: TRBD1

CDR3 protein: CASRAPGADTQYF
CDR3 DNA: TGTGCCAGCAGAGCTCCAGGGGCAGATACGCAGTATTTT
J gene: TRBJ2-3
V gene: TRBV6-1
clone size: few
D gene: .

CDR3 protein: CASSQLGTGSGTEAFF
CDR3 DNA: TGTGCCAGCAGCCAACTTGGGACAGGGTCGGGCACTGAAGCTTTCTTT
J gene: TRBJ1-1
V gene: TRBV4-2
clone size: few
D gene: TRBD1

CDR3 protein: CASSFRDSAQETQYF
CDR3 DNA: TGTGCTAGCAGCTTCCGGGACAGCGCCCAAGAGACCCAGTACTTC
J gene: TRBJ2-5
V gene: TRBV7-7
clone size: .
D gene: TRBD1

CDR3 protein: CASLGGGYNEQFF
CDR3 DNA: TGTGCCAGCTTGGGAGGGGGATACAATGAGCAGTTCTTC
J gene: TRBJ2-1
V gene: TRBV28
clone size: .
D gene: .

CDR3 protein: CAWGSKTYEQYF
CDR3 DNA: TGTGCCTGGGGCAGTAAGACCTACGAGCAGTACTTC
J gene: TRBJ2-7
V gene: TRBV30
clone size: few
D gene: .

CDR3 protein: CASRRTGGAGANVLTF
CDR3 DNA: TGTGCCAGCAGACGAACAGGGGGCGCTGGGGCCAACGTCCTGACTTTC
J gene: TRBJ2-6
V gene: TRBV28
clone size: .
D gene: TRBD1

CDR3 protein: CASSLITGAEQFF
CDR3 DNA: TGTGCCAGCAGCTTAATTACCGGAGCTGAGCAGTTCTTC
J gene: TRBJ2-1
V gene: TRBV7-9
clone size: few
D gene: .

CDR3 protein: CASSLSARGAQETQYF
CDR3 DNA: TGTGCCAGCAGCTTAAGCGCCCGAGGCGCCCAAGAGACCCAGTACTTC
J gene: TRBJ2-5
V gene: TRBV7-6
clone size: few
D gene: .

CDR3 protein: CASSPGLAGPYEQYF
CDR3 DNA: TGTGCCAGCAGCCCGGGACTAGCGGGGCCCTACGAGCAGTACTTC
J gene: TRBJ2-7
V gene: TRBV7-9
clone size: .
D gene: TRBD2

CDR3 protein: CASSIMGQGLRQYF
CDR3 DNA: TGTGCCAGTAGTATTATGGGACAGGGACTTCGGCAGTACTTC
J gene: TRBJ2-7
V gene: TRBV19
clone size: .
D gene: TRBD1

CDR3 protein: CASSQKGLAGDLAKNIQYF
CDR3 DNA: TGTGCCAGCAGCCAGAAGGGACTAGCGGGAGATCTAGCCAAAAACATTCAGTACTTC
J gene: TRBJ2-4
V gene: TRBV5-4
clone size: few
D gene: TRBD2

CDR3 protein: CASSTQGTSAEAFF
CDR3 DNA: TGTGCCAGTAGTACCCAGGGTACGAGCGCTGAAGCTTTCTTT
J gene: TRBJ1-1
V gene: TRBV19
clone size: once
D gene: .

CDR3 protein: CASSDGTSLNEQFF
CDR3 DNA: TGTGCCAGCAGCGACGGGACTAGCCTCAATGAGCAGTTCTTC
J gene: TRBJ2-1
V gene: TRBV2
clone size: .
D gene: TRBD2

CDR3 protein: CASSLQAGNTGELFF
CDR3 DNA: TGTGCCAGCAGCTTGCAAGCGGGTAACACCGGGGAGCTGTTTTTT
J gene: TRBJ2-2
V gene: TRBV5-4
clone size: few
D gene: .

CDR3 protein: CASSRIAGGETQYF
CDR3 DNA: TGTGCCAGCAGCCGAATAGCGGGAGGTGAGACCCAGTACTTC
J gene: TRBJ2-5
V gene: TRBV7-9
clone size: .
D gene: TRBD2

CDR3 protein: CASSLSGGPQYQETQYF
CDR3 DNA: TGTGCCAGCAGCTTAAGCGGGGGACCCCAGTACCAAGAGACCCAGTACTTC
J gene: TRBJ2-5
V gene: TRBV7-2
clone size: .
D gene: TRBD2

CDR3 protein: CASSSLSRGLAGSYEQYF
CDR3 DNA: TGTGCCAGCAGCTCCCTGAGTAGAGGACTAGCGGGATCCTACGAGCAGTACTTC
J gene: TRBJ2-7
V gene: TRBV11-2
clone size: .
D gene: TRBD2

CDR3 protein: CASSPRPHGATGELFF
CDR3 DNA: TGTGCCAGCTCACCACGCCCTCATGGGGCCACCGGGGAGCTGTTTTTT
J gene: TRBJ2-2
V gene: TRBV18
clone size: .
D gene: .

CDR3 protein: CASSFVSPGNEQFF
CDR3 DNA: TGTGCCAGCAGCTTCGTTAGCCCGGGGAATGAGCAGTTCTTC
J gene: TRBJ2-1
V gene: TRBV11-2
clone size: .
D gene: .

CDR3 protein: CASSQDTQRDYNEQFF
CDR3 DNA: TGCGCCAGCAGCCAAGATACCCAGCGGGACTACAATGAGCAGTTCTTC
J gene: TRBJ2-1
V gene: TRBV4-1
clone size: few
D gene: TRBD2

CDR3 protein: CASSGGQASNEQFF
CDR3 DNA: TGCGCCAGCAGCGGAGGACAGGCGAGCAATGAGCAGTTCTTC
J gene: TRBJ2-1
V gene: TRBV5-1
clone size: .
D gene: TRBD1

CDR3 protein: CASSRQSGNTIYF
CDR3 DNA: TGTGCCAGTAGTCGACAGTCTGGAAACACCATATATTTT
J gene: TRBJ1-3
V gene: TRBV19
clone size: .
D gene: .

CDR3 protein: CSTSGLAGGPIGELFF
CDR3 DNA: TGCAGCACATCGGGACTAGCGGGAGGGCCTATCGGGGAGCTGTTTTTT
J gene: TRBJ2-2
V gene: TRBV29-1
clone size: .
D gene: TRBD2

CDR3 protein: CASTYRTSGRAPDTQYF
CDR3 DNA: TGTGCCAGCACCTACCGGACTAGCGGGAGGGCCCCAGATACGCAGTATTTT
J gene: TRBJ2-3
V gene: TRBV5-4
clone size: .
D gene: TRBD2